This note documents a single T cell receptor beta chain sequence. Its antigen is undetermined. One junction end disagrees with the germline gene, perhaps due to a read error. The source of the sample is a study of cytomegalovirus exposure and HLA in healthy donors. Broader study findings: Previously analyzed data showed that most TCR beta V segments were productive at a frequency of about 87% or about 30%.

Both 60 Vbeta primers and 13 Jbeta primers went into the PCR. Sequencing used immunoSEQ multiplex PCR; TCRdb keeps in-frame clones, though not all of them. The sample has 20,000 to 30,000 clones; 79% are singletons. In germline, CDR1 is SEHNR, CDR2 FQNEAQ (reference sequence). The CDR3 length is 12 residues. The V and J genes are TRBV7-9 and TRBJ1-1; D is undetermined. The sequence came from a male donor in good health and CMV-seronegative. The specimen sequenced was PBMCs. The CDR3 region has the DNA TGTTCCAGCAGCGCCAGGAACACTGAAGCTTTCTTT. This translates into CSSSARNTEAFF.